These T cell receptor beta chains were read from a single sample in a study of identical twins. MiXCR, applied by TCRdb to the 5' RACE reads, yields one record per CDR3 protein. This sample has 450,000 or so distinct CDR3 sequences, with less than 20% found just once. The sample taken for sequencing was naive T cells sorted from blood. Receptors were obtained from a middle-aged man in good health. The CDR3 runs from the conserved cysteine through the conserved F or W. Fields, in order: D gene, clone size, J gene, V gene, CDR3 protein, CDR3 DNA. A D gene is named only where the DNA matches it firmly. The listing skips clone size in some rows; elsewhere it reads once, few, many or a size class.

>TRBD1|few|TRBJ2-3|TRBV28
CASSSPGGSTDTQYF
TGTGCCAGCAGTTCCCCAGGGGGTAGCACAGATACGCAGTATTTT
>.|few|TRBJ2-1|TRBV5-6
CASSFLTGYRSQFF
TGTGCCAGCAGCTTTCTGACGGGATACAGATCCCAGTTCTTC
>.|many|TRBJ2-7|TRBV18
CASSPFGAIRVSGPYEQYF
TGTGCCAGCTCACCCTTTGGGGCCATTCGAGTCTCAGGTCCCTACGAGCAGTACTTC
>TRBD1|.|TRBJ1-6|TRBV5-1
CASSSLPNGQGENSPLHF
TGCGCCAGCAGCTCACTTCCGAACGGACAGGGGGAAAATTCACCCCTCCACTTT
>TRBD2|many|TRBJ2-1|TRBV6-5
CASSTRTSGRLNEQFF
TGTGCCAGCAGTACTCGGACTAGCGGGAGGTTGAATGAGCAGTTCTTC
>TRBD2|many|TRBJ2-7|TRBV20-1
CSARSSGSEQYF
TGCAGTGCTAGGAGTAGCGGGAGCGAGCAGTACTTC
>.|many|TRBJ2-1|TRBV12-3/TRBV12-4
CASSLLAVGLRRNEQFF
TGTGCCAGCAGTTTATTAGCTGTGGGATTAAGGCGTAATGAGCAGTTCTTC
>TRBD1|few|TRBJ2-2|TRBV5-1
CASKVWDRGTGELFF
TGCGCCAGCAAGGTTTGGGACAGGGGCACCGGGGAGCTGTTTTTT
>.|.|TRBJ2-7|TRBV5-1
CASSPNPGPTSYEQYF
TGCGCCAGCAGCCCGAACCCGGGACCAACTTCCTACGAGCAGTACTTC
>TRBD2|many|TRBJ2-7|TRBV29-1
CSVEGTSGSKIYEQYF
TGCAGCGTTGAAGGGACTAGCGGGAGTAAGATTTACGAGCAGTACTTC